These T cell receptor beta chains were read from a single sample in a study of CD8 T cells in ankylosing spondylitis. TCRdb called the 5' RACE reads again in MiXCR, with one record for every CDR3 protein. The sample yields 350,000 or so distinct CDR3 sequences, less than 10% seen once. Specimen: blood, either unsorted or a sorted T cell fraction (not recorded which). These TCRs come from a male donor with ankylosing spondylitis. Both conserved end residues are part of each CDR3. The D gene is left open where the match is weak. Clone size is shown for a subset of rows, as once, few, many or a class of expanded clone.

v_gene: TRBV2
d_gene: -
j_gene: TRBJ1-2
abundance: few
CDR3nt: TGTGCCAGCAGCCCCGTCAGGGCGCCTAACTATGGCTACACCTTC
CDR3aa: CASSPVRAPNYGYTF

v_gene: TRBV4-1
d_gene: -
j_gene: TRBJ2-3
abundance: few
CDR3nt: TGCGCCAGCAGCCTCCAACCGGGACTTGAGGCAGATACGCAGTATTTT
CDR3aa: CASSLQPGLEADTQYF

v_gene: TRBV11-3
d_gene: -
j_gene: TRBJ2-1
abundance: -
CDR3nt: TGTGCCAGCAGCTCCGGACCCGGCAATGAGCAGTTCTTC
CDR3aa: CASSSGPGNEQFF

v_gene: TRBV7-9
d_gene: -
j_gene: TRBJ2-7
abundance: -
CDR3nt: TGTGCCAGCAGCTCCGGGCATTTGACCTACGAGCAGTACTTC
CDR3aa: CASSSGHLTYEQYF

v_gene: TRBV28
d_gene: -
j_gene: TRBJ2-7
abundance: many
CDR3nt: TGTGCCAGCAGGGCGTTTAACGAGCAGTACTTC
CDR3aa: CASRAFNEQYF

v_gene: TRBV30
d_gene: TRBD1
j_gene: TRBJ2-3
abundance: -
CDR3nt: TGTGCCTGGAGTCACAGGGGTTGGGCAGATACGCAGTATTTT
CDR3aa: CAWSHRGWADTQYF

v_gene: TRBV3-1
d_gene: TRBD1
j_gene: TRBJ1-4
abundance: many
CDR3nt: TGTGCCAGCAGCCCCTCCGGGGACAGGGAAGAAAAACTGTTTTTT
CDR3aa: CASSPSGDREEKLFF

v_gene: TRBV7-8
d_gene: TRBD1
j_gene: TRBJ2-7
abundance: -
CDR3nt: TGTGCCAGCAGCTTACCGCGCTGGGACAGGGTTTTCGAGCAGTACTTC
CDR3aa: CASSLPRWDRVFEQYF

v_gene: TRBV29-1
d_gene: -
j_gene: TRBJ2-1
abundance: many
CDR3nt: TGCAGCGTTGATGGGGGGGCGCAGACGCAGTTCTTC
CDR3aa: CSVDGGAQTQFF

v_gene: TRBV10-3
d_gene: -
j_gene: TRBJ2-7
abundance: many
CDR3nt: TGTGCCATCAGTGAGTCCGGAGACGAGCAGTACTTC
CDR3aa: CAISESGDEQYF

v_gene: TRBV7-3
d_gene: TRBD1
j_gene: TRBJ1-1
abundance: few
CDR3nt: TGTGCCAGCAGCTTAAGGACAGGTTGGGCGAACACTGAAGCTTTCTTT
CDR3aa: CASSLRTGWANTEAFF

v_gene: TRBV20-1
d_gene: TRBD2
j_gene: TRBJ2-3
abundance: many
CDR3nt: TGCAGTGCCATAGCGGGCCCGATCACAGATACGCAGTATTTT
CDR3aa: CSAIAGPITDTQYF

v_gene: TRBV7-9
d_gene: -
j_gene: TRBJ1-1
abundance: -
CDR3nt: TGTGCCAGCAGCAACCGGGCCCAAGCTTTCTTT
CDR3aa: CASSNRAQAFF

v_gene: TRBV29-1
d_gene: -
j_gene: TRBJ1-2
abundance: few
CDR3nt: TGCAGCGCCGGGGGCGAGAACTATGGCTACACCTTC
CDR3aa: CSAGGENYGYTF

v_gene: TRBV7-2
d_gene: TRBD1
j_gene: TRBJ1-6
abundance: -
CDR3nt: TGTGCCAGCACCGGAACAGGGGACCCGAGTAATTCACCCCTCCACTTT
CDR3aa: CASTGTGDPSNSPLHF

v_gene: TRBV12-3/TRBV12-4
d_gene: -
j_gene: TRBJ2-5
abundance: -
CDR3nt: TGTGCCAGCAGTTTAGAGGGCAGTCTCCAAGAGACCCAGTACTTC
CDR3aa: CASSLEGSLQETQYF

v_gene: TRBV5-1
d_gene: TRBD2
j_gene: TRBJ2-7
abundance: many
CDR3nt: TGCGCCAGCAGCGCCGGGACTAGTGGATACGAGCAGTACTTC
CDR3aa: CASSAGTSGYEQYF

v_gene: TRBV5-1
d_gene: TRBD1
j_gene: TRBJ2-1
abundance: many
CDR3nt: TGCGCCAGCAGCTTGGCCGGGACAGTCTACAATGAGCAGTTCTTC
CDR3aa: CASSLAGTVYNEQFF

v_gene: TRBV6-2/TRBV6-3
d_gene: TRBD1
j_gene: TRBJ1-1
abundance: -
CDR3nt: TGTGCCAGCAGTTACGCCAACAGGGGTGAAGCTTTCTTT
CDR3aa: CASSYANRGEAFF

v_gene: TRBV29-1
d_gene: TRBD1
j_gene: TRBJ2-5
abundance: -
CDR3nt: TGCAGCGTTGATCAAAAGGGCCAGAGGGGACAGGGCTGGGCGATCGGGGAGACCCAGTACTTC
CDR3aa: CSVDQKGQRGQGWAIGETQYF

v_gene: TRBV4-1
d_gene: -
j_gene: TRBJ2-2
abundance: few
CDR3nt: TGCGCCAGCAGCCAAGTTCCGGCGAACACCGGGGAGCTGTTTTTT
CDR3aa: CASSQVPANTGELFF

v_gene: TRBV15
d_gene: -
j_gene: TRBJ1-2
abundance: few
CDR3nt: TGTGCCATCGCCCGGACTGGGGCGGGAGGCTACACCTTC
CDR3aa: CAIARTGAGGYTF

v_gene: TRBV10-3
d_gene: TRBD2
j_gene: TRBJ2-2
abundance: few
CDR3nt: TGTGCCAGCGCGGGAGGGTCTATCGGGGAGCTGTTTTTT
CDR3aa: CASAGGSIGELFF

v_gene: TRBV7-2
d_gene: -
j_gene: TRBJ2-3
abundance: -
CDR3nt: TGTGCCAGCAGCTTAGAGGGCGGGACTAGCACAGATACGCAGTATTTT
CDR3aa: CASSLEGGTSTDTQYF

v_gene: TRBV11-3
d_gene: -
j_gene: TRBJ2-3
abundance: -
CDR3nt: TGTGCCAGTAAGTTCATCAGCGGCACAGATACGCAGTATTTT
CDR3aa: CASKFISGTDTQYF

v_gene: TRBV7-2
d_gene: TRBD1
j_gene: TRBJ2-3
abundance: -
CDR3nt: TGTGCCAGCAGCTCCTTGACAGGGGGAATCACAGATACGCAGTATTTT
CDR3aa: CASSSLTGGITDTQYF

v_gene: TRBV20-1
d_gene: TRBD2
j_gene: TRBJ2-3
abundance: -
CDR3nt: TGCAGTGCTAGATCCGGGAGGGAGACAGATACGCAGTATTTT
CDR3aa: CSARSGRETDTQYF

v_gene: TRBV5-1
d_gene: -
j_gene: TRBJ2-1
abundance: many
CDR3nt: TGCGCCAGCAGCTTGGCGCGGAGCTCCTACAATGAGCAGTTCTTC
CDR3aa: CASSLARSSYNEQFF

v_gene: TRBV20-1
d_gene: TRBD2
j_gene: TRBJ2-1
abundance: many
CDR3nt: TGCAGTGGTCTAGCGGGAGAAGAGCAGTTCTTC
CDR3aa: CSGLAGEEQFF

v_gene: TRBV19
d_gene: TRBD1
j_gene: TRBJ2-7
abundance: few
CDR3nt: TGTGCCAGTAGTGAGCCCGGGGACAGAATCTACGAGCAGTACTTC
CDR3aa: CASSEPGDRIYEQYF

v_gene: TRBV5-1
d_gene: TRBD2
j_gene: TRBJ2-7
abundance: many
CDR3nt: TGCGCCAGAGGTTCTAGCGGTTCCTACGAGCAGTACTTC
CDR3aa: CARGSSGSYEQYF

v_gene: TRBV28
d_gene: -
j_gene: TRBJ2-3
abundance: -
CDR3nt: TGTGCCAGCAGTTCACAGTTCACAGATACGCAGTATTTT
CDR3aa: CASSSQFTDTQYF

v_gene: TRBV7-8
d_gene: TRBD2
j_gene: TRBJ2-7
abundance: -
CDR3nt: TGTGCCAGCAGCGTGCGCAAGAGCGGGAGGCTCACCTACGAGCAGTACTTC
CDR3aa: CASSVRKSGRLTYEQYF

v_gene: TRBV6-2/TRBV6-3
d_gene: -
j_gene: TRBJ1-2
abundance: -
CDR3nt: TGTGCCAGCACATGGAGGACGGATTATGGCTACACCTTC
CDR3aa: CASTWRTDYGYTF

v_gene: TRBV3-1
d_gene: TRBD1
j_gene: TRBJ1-2
abundance: -
CDR3nt: TGTGCCAGCAGCCAAGCAAGGACAGGGCGTTCTGGCTACACCTTC
CDR3aa: CASSQARTGRSGYTF

v_gene: TRBV12-5
d_gene: -
j_gene: TRBJ2-3
abundance: -
CDR3nt: TGTGCTAGTGGGACAGTTACAGATACGCAGTATTTT
CDR3aa: CASGTVTDTQYF

v_gene: TRBV7-8
d_gene: -
j_gene: TRBJ2-2
abundance: -
CDR3nt: TGTGCCAGCAGCTTAGCCGGCTTTCGGGAGCTGTTTTTT
CDR3aa: CASSLAGFRELFF

v_gene: TRBV7-8
d_gene: -
j_gene: TRBJ2-7
abundance: few
CDR3nt: TGTGCCAGCAACGACAGAAGCTCCTACGAGCAGTACTTC
CDR3aa: CASNDRSSYEQYF

v_gene: TRBV7-9
d_gene: TRBD1
j_gene: TRBJ2-5
abundance: few
CDR3nt: TGTGCCAGCAGCCCTACAGGGGGCGCGGAGACCCAGTACTTC
CDR3aa: CASSPTGGAETQYF

v_gene: TRBV29-1
d_gene: TRBD2
j_gene: TRBJ2-5
abundance: -
CDR3nt: TGCAGCGTTCCGGGACTAGCGCTTAAAGAGACCCAGTACTTC
CDR3aa: CSVPGLALKETQYF

v_gene: TRBV28
d_gene: TRBD2
j_gene: TRBJ2-3
abundance: few
CDR3nt: TGTGCCAGCAGTTTACTAGCGGGAGAGGGGATCGATACGCAGTATTTT
CDR3aa: CASSLLAGEGIDTQYF

v_gene: TRBV9
d_gene: TRBD1
j_gene: TRBJ1-1
abundance: many
CDR3nt: TGTGCCAGCAGGTCGAGAGAGGGGACAGGGGACATGAACACTGAAGCTTTCTTT
CDR3aa: CASRSREGTGDMNTEAFF